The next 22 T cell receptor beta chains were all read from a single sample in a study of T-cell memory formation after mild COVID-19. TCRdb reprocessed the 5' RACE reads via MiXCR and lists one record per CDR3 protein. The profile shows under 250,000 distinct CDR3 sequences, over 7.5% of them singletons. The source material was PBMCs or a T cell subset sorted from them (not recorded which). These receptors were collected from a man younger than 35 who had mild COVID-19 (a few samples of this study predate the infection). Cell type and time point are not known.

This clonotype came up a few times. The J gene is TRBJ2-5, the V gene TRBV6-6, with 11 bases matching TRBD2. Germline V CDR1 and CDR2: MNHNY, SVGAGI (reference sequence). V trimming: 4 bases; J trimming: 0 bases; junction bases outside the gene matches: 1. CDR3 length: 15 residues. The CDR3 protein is CASSSTSGDQETQYF. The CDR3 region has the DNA TGTGCCAGCAGTTCGACTAGCGGGGACCAAGAGACCCAGTACTTC.

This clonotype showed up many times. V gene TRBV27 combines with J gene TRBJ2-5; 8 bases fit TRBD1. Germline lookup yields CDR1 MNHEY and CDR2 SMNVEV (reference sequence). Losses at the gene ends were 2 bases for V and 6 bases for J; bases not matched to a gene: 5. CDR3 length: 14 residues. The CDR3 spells CASSLTWTGQTQYF. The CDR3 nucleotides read TGTGCCAGCAGTTTAACCTGGACAGGGCAGACCCAGTACTTC.

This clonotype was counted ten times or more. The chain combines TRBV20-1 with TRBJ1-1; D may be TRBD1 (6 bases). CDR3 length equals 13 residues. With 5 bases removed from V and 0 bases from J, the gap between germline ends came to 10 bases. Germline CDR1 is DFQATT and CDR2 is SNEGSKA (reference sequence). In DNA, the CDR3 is TGCAGTGCTCCACGACAGGTGAACACTGAAGCTTTCTTT. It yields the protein CSAPRQVNTEAFF.

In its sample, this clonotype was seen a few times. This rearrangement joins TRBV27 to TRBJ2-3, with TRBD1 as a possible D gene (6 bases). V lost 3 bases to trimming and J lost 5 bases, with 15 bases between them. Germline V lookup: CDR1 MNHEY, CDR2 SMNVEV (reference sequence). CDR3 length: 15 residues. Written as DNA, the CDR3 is TGTGCCAGCAGTTTGGGTGCAGGGGCAGAAGATACGCAGTATTTT. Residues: CASSLGAGAEDTQYF.

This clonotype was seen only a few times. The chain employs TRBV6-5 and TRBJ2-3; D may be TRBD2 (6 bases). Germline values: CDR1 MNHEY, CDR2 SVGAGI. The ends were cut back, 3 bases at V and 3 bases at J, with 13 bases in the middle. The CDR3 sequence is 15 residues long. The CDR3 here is CASSYSRGWTDTQYF. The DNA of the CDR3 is TGTGCCAGCAGTTATTCGCGGGGTTGGACAGATACGCAGTATTTT.

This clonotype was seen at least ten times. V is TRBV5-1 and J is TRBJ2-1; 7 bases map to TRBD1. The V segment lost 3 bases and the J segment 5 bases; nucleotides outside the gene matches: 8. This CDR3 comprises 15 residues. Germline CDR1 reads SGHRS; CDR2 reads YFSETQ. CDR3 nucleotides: TGCGCCAGCAGCTCCCAGGGGACAGCAGACAATGAGCAGTTCTTC. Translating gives CASSSQGTADNEQFF.

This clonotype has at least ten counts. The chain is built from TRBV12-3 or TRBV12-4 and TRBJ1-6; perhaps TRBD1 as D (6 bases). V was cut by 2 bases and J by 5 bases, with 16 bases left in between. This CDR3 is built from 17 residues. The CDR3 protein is CASSLIPRGSNNSPLHF. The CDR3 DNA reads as TGTGCCAGCAGTTTAATTCCCAGGGGATCAAATAATTCACCCCTCCACTTT.

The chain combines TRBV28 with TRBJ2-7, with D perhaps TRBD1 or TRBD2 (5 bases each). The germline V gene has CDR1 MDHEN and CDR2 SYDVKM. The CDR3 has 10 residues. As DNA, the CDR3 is TGTCCCCGGGACCCGAGGGAGCAGTACGTC. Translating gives CPRDPREQYV.

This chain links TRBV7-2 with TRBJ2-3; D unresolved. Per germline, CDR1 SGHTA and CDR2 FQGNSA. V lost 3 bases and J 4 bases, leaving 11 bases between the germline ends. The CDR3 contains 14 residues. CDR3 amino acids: CASSFQPVADTQYF. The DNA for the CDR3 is TGTGCCAGCAGCTTCCAGCCAGTCGCAGATACGCAGTATTTT.

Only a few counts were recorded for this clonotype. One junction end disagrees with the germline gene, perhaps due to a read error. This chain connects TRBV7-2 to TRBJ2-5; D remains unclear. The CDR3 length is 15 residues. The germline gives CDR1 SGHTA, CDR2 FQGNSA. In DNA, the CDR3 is TGTGCCAGCAGCTTAGAGAGACTCCCCCAAGGGACCCAGTACTTC. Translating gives CASSLERLPQGTQYF.

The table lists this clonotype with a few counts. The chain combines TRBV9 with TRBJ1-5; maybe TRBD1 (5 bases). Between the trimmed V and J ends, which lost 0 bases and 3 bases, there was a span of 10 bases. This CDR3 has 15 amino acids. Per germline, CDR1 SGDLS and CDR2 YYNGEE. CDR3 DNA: TGTGCCAGCAGCGTAGCCGGGGGTTTCAATCAGCCCCAGCATTTT. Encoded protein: CASSVAGGFNQPQHF.

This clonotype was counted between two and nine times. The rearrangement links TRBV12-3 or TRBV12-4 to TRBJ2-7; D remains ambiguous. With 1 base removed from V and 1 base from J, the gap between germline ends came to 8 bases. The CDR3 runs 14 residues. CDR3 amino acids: CASSLGTLSYEQYF. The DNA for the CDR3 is TGTGCCAGCAGTTTAGGGACCCTTTCCTACGAGCAGTACTTC.

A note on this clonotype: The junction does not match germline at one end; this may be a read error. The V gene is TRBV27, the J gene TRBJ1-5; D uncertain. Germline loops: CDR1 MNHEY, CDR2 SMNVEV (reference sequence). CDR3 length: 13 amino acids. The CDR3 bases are TGTGCCAGCAGCCCAGCTCGCAATCATCCCCAGCATTTT. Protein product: CASSPARNHPQHF.

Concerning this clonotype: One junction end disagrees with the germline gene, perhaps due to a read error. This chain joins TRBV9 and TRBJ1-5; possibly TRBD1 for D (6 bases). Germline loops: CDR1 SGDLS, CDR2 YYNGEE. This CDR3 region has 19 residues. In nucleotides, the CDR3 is TGTCCCAGCAGCCCGCGGCACAGGGAGGGACTTTATAGCAATCAGCCCCAGCATTTT. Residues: CPSSPRHREGLYSNQPQHF.

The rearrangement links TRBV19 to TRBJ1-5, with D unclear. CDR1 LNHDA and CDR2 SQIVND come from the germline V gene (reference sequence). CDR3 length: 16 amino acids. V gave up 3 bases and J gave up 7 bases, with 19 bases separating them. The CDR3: CASSITARSSGQPQHF. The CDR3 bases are TGTGCCAGTAGTATTACAGCGAGGTCGAGCGGCCAGCCCCAGCATTTT.

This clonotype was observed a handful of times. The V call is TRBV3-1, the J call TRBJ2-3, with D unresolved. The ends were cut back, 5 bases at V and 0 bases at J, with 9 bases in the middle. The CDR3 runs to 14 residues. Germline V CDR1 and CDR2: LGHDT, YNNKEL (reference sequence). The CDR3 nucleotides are TGTGCCAGCAGCTACAGAACTAGCACAGATACGCAGTATTTT. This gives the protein CASSYRTSTDTQYF.

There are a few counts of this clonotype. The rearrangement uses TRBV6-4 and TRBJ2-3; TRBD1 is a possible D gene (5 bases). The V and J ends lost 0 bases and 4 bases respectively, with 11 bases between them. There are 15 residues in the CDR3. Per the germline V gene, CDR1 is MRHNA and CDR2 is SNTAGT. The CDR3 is CASSDSIRGPDTQYF. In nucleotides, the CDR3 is TGTGCCAGCAGTGACTCGATTAGGGGTCCAGATACGCAGTATTTT.

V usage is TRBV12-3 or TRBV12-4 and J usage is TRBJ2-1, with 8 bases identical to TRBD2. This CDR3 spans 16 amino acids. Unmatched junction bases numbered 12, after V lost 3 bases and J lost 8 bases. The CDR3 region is CASSFAWPSGGHEQFF. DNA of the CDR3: TGTGCCAGCAGTTTCGCCTGGCCCAGCGGGGGCCATGAGCAGTTCTTC.

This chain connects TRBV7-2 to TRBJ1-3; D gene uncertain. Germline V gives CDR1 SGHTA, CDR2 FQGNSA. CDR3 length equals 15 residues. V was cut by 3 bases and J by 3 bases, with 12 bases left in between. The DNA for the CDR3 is TGTGCCAGCAGCTTGTCATCAGGACGTGGAAACACCATATATTTT. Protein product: CASSLSSGRGNTIYF.

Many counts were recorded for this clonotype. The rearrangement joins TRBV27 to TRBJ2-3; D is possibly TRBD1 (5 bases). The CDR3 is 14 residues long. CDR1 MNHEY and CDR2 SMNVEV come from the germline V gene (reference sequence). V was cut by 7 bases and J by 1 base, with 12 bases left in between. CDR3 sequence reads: CASTAAGRTDTQYF. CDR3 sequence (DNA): TGTGCCAGCACGGCCGCAGGGCGCACAGATACGCAGTATTTT.

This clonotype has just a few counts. Here the CDR3 DNA reads TGTGCCAGCAGCTCCCGTACAGGGACGGGCACCGGGGAGCTGTTTTTT. Translating gives CASSSRTGTGTGELFF. This chain connects TRBV7-3 to TRBJ2-2, with D tentatively TRBD1 (6 bases). Germline-derived CDR1 and CDR2 are SGHTA and FQGTGA. The CDR3 loop spans 16 amino acids. The ends were cut back, 4 bases at V and 4 bases at J, with 16 bases in the middle.

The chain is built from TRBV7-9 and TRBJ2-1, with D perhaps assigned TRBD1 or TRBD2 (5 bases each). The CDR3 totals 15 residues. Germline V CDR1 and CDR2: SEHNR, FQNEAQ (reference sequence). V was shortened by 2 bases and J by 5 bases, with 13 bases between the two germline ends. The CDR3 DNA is TGTGCCAGCAGCTTATCGAGGGGCGGACACAATGAGCAGTTCTTC. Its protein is CASSLSRGGHNEQFF. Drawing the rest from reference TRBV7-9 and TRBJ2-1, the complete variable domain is DTGVSQNPRHKITKRGQNVTFRCDPISEHNRLYWYRQTLGQGPEFLTYFQNEAQLEKSRLLSDRFSAERPKGSFSTLEIQRTEQGDSAMYLCASSLSRGGHNEQFFGPGTRLTVL.